This TCR beta chain emerged from a study of blood T cell repertoires in COVID-19. Across the whole study: Samples representing acute and convalescent COVID-19 were sourced from the United States, Italy and Spain.

Per the original methods: It was from reference gene primer amplification that nucleated cell counts were estimated. Method: immunoSEQ multiplex PCR; TCRdb's copy keeps in-frame clones and lacks some. The D gene and trimming were derived from the DNA, and the V and J assignments and clone size from that table. In the table there are fewer than 650,000 clones, roughly 89% of which are singletons. Trimming removed 3 bases from V and 7 bases from J; junction bases left unmatched: 11. The CDR3 runs 14 residues. CDR1 is DFQATT, CDR2 SNEGSKA, per germline (reference sequence). Followed longitudinally, the Seattle patients had been enrolled during active infection.

Sequencing was performed on peripheral blood. This clonotype was obtained from a woman between 50 and 59 years old with COVID-19, enrolled during active disease. The chain links TRBV20-1 to TRBJ1-1, with 7 positions matching TRBD1. CDR3 nucleotides: TGCAGTGCTAGTTTACAGTCACCAGGGGGTGAAGCTTTCTTT. Its translation: CSASLQSPGGEAFF.